The 17 T cell receptor beta chains given below trace back to one sample, sequenced in a study of tumor-infiltrating lymphocytes in primary liver carcinoma. The roughly 19-32 mg bulk tissue piece was not sorted before simultaneous RNA and DNA extraction. Constant-region priming of around 500 ng total RNA yielded TCR beta cDNA. ARM-PCR was slightly modified, and three nested multiplex PCR rounds with it gave rise to the TCR beta libraries. TRBV1-TRBV30 forward primers and a C-beta reverse primer were used in the first two PCR rounds, which each ran for 10 cycles. In TCRdb, the multiplex PCR reads were re-called with MiXCR into one record per CDR3 protein. The table includes some 120,000 distinct CDR3 sequences, about 68% detected once. The specimen sequenced was liver tumor tissue from sampling region 1. Subset indicated: tumor region T1, superior pole. These receptors were taken from an older woman with primary liver carcinoma and hepatitis B virus infection.

This clonotype was seen ten or more times. The CDR3 sequence is CASNGGRGRYYEQYF. In DNA form, the CDR3 reads TGTGCCAGCAACGGGGGGAGAGGGCGGTACTACGAGCAGTACTTC. The chain uses TRBV6-1 and TRBJ2-7, with 7 bases identical to TRBD2. Germline-derived CDR1 and CDR2 are MNHNS and SASEGT. The CDR3 spans 15 residues. V was clipped by 7 bases and J by 3 bases; unmatched bases: 12.

On this clonotype: A much larger clone differs by one base, so this may be a read error. The V and J genes are TRBV29-1 and TRBJ2-7; 9 bases are shared with TRBD2. CDR3 length: 14 residues. CDR1 and CDR2 from the germline V gene are SQVTM and ANQGSEA. The chain's CDR3 is CSVLTSGTSYQQYF. DNA of the CDR3: TGCAGCGTTTTGACTAGCGGAACCTCCTACCAGCAGTACTTC.

This clonotype was counted ten times or more. The gene calls are TRBV29-1 and TRBJ1-1; perhaps TRBD1 as D (6 bases). The CDR3 extends over 12 amino acids. In germline, CDR1 is SQVTM, CDR2 ANQGSEA. Trimming removed 6 bases at V and 0 bases at J, with 8 bases between. CDR3 protein: CSVGQLNTEAFF. CDR3 bases: TGCAGCGTCGGACAGTTGAACACTGAAGCTTTCTTT.

This clonotype was detected many times. V usage is TRBV7-8 and J usage is TRBJ2-5, with D perhaps TRBD2 (6 bases). CDR3 length: 15 residues. Germline V gene data show CDR1 as SGHVS and CDR2 as FQNEAQ. V was clipped by 2 bases and J by 2 bases, with 12 bases between them. The CDR3 DNA follows: TGTGCCAGCAGCTTACAAGGACTAAAACAAGAGACCCAGTACTTC. Residues: CASSLQGLKQETQYF.

Comment on this clonotype: In this CDR3 the conserved last residue, phenylalanine or tryptophan, is missing, so a read error is likely. The chain is built from TRBV6-5 and TRBJ2-3, with D perhaps assigned TRBD1 or TRBD2 (6 bases each). CDR1 and CDR2 from the germline V gene are MNHEY and SVGAGI. V lost 2 bases, J lost 5 bases, and 20 bases lay in between. The length of the CDR3 is 17 residues. The CDR3, as DNA: TGTGCCAGCAGTTACCTGCCGGGGGCGATGGGCATAGATACGCAGTATTTG. Translating it yields CASSYLPGAMGIDTQYL.

To note about this clonotype: This clone may be a read error of a much larger clone one base away. V gene TRBV29-1 combines with J gene TRBJ2-1; D is uncertain. Germline-derived CDR1 and CDR2 are SQVTM and ANQGSEA. The CDR3 consists of 13 residues. Here the CDR3 reads CSVDGGSYNKQFF. The CDR3 bases are TGCAGCGTTGATGGCGGCAGCTACAATAAGCAGTTCTTC.

This clonotype has more than one count but fewer than ten. The chain's CDR3 is CASSLRGPYEQYF. The CDR3 nucleotides are TGTGCCAGCAGTTTGAGGGGGCCCTACGAGCAGTACTTC. The chain joins TRBV28 to TRBJ2-7, with 7 bases matching TRBD1. The CDR3 sequence is 13 residues long. With V trimmed by 3 bases and J by 2 bases, 1 base remained unmatched. CDR1 is MDHEN, CDR2 SYDVKM, per germline.

This clonotype was counted ten times or more. The gene calls are TRBV6-2 or TRBV6-3 and TRBJ2-1, with TRBD2 matching over 14 bases. From germline, CDR1 is MNHEY and CDR2 SVGEGT. Trimming took 5 bases from V and 8 from J; bases not matched to a gene: 5. This CDR3 has 15 residues. In nucleotides, the CDR3 is TGTGCCAGCAGTAATGGACTAGCGGGGGGCGATGAGCAGTTCTTC. It translates to CASSNGLAGGDEQFF.

In regard to this clonotype: Sequence at one end of the junction differs from germline and may be a read error. The V and J genes are TRBV11-2 and TRBJ2-3; 8 positions match TRBD1. CDR3 length: 15 residues. CDR1 and CDR2 from the germline V gene are SGHAT and FQNNGV. Here the CDR3 DNA reads TGTGCCAGCAGCTTAGAGCAGGGGGCGGCTGATACGCATTATTTT. Encoded protein: CASSLEQGAADTHYF.

This clonotype rates as large. The CDR3 loop reads CASSLRPGQRFYNEQFF. The CDR3 region has the DNA TGTGCCAGCAGCTTACGACCGGGACAGAGATTCTACAATGAGCAGTTCTTC. This chain uses TRBV11-2 with TRBJ2-1; 7 positions agree with TRBD1. The ends lost 2 bases at V and 3 bases at J; junction bases unmatched: 10. Germline values: CDR1 SGHAT, CDR2 FQNNGV. The CDR3 extends over 17 amino acids. Supplemented by reference TRBV11-2 and TRBJ2-1, the full variable domain reads EAGVAQSPRYKIIEKRQSVAFWCNPISGHATLYWYQQILGQGPKLLIQFQNNGVVDDSQLPKDRFSAERLKGVDSTLKIQPAKLEDSAVYLCASSLRPGQRFYNEQFFGPGTRLTVL.

This clonotype was observed once. Likely a read error: the CDR3 ends without its conserved phenylalanine or tryptophan. Because the CDR3's place on the DNA is in doubt, the DNA is left out and the CDR3 is given as listed by TCRdb. V is TRBV10-3 and J is TRBJ1-1; the listed D gene, TRBD1, was not tested against the DNA. Termini included, the CDR3 measures 13 amino acids. The V gene's germline CDR1 is ENHRY and CDR2 SYGVKD. The CDR3 is CAITRDRNTEAFL.

This clonotype was counted once. This may stem from a read error, because a much larger clone lies one nucleotide away. The chain links TRBV6-2 or TRBV6-3 to TRBJ1-1; no clear D gene. The germline V gene encodes CDR1 MNHEY and CDR2 SVGEGT. Between the trimmed V and J ends, which lost 6 bases and 2 bases, there was a span of 10 bases. This CDR3 has 13 amino acids. CDR3 region: CASSPYHNTEAFF. CDR3 DNA: TGTGCCAGCAGCCCTTACCATAACACTGAAGCTTTCTTT.

On this clonotype: A much larger clonotype is one base distant, so this may be a read error. V is TRBV29-1 and J is TRBJ2-7; the D is unclear. The CDR3 is 12 residues long. The germline CDR1 and CDR2 sequences are SQVTM and ANQGSEA. CDR3 residues: CGVWRSSYEQYF. CDR3 coding DNA: TGCGGCGTTTGGCGCAGCTCCTACGAGCAGTACTTC.

This clonotype occurred once. The CDR3 carries no conserved terminal phenylalanine or tryptophan, so it likely arises from a read error. The chain has TRBV29-1 and TRBJ1-2, with D perhaps matching TRBD1 (6 bases). Germline V gene lookup returns CDR1 SQVTM and CDR2 ANQGSEA. CDR3 length: 13 residues. Trimming pared 4 bases from V and 9 bases from J, leaving 18 bases between. The CDR3, as DNA: TGCAGCGTTGGGACCGACCACAGGGTTAGCTACACCATC. Translated: CSVGTDHRVSYTI.

About this clonotype itself: An end of the junction differs from the germline gene, which may be a read error. The rearrangement joins TRBV5-5 to TRBJ1-5, with TRBD1 as a possible D gene (6 bases). Germline V gene data show CDR1 as SGHKS and CDR2 as YYEKEE (reference sequence). The CDR3 is 16 amino acids. CDR3 in amino acids: CASSMTPMTGNQLQHF. The CDR3 bases are TGTGCCAGCAGCATGACCCCAATGACAGGAAATCAGCTCCAGCATTTT. The full variable domain, rest sourced from reference TRBV5-5 and TRBJ1-5, is DAGVTQSPTHLIKTRGQQVTLRCSPISGHKSVSWYQQVLGQGPQFIFQYYEKEERGRGNFPDRFSARQFPNYSSELNVNALLLGDSALYLCASSMTPMTGNQLQHFGDGTRLSIL.

About this clonotype itself: At one of its ends the junction is not consistent with the germline gene, which may arise from a read error. This chain joins TRBV11-2 and TRBJ1-2; D is uncertain. The germline CDR1 and CDR2 sequences are SGHAT and FQNNGV. This CDR3 has 15 residues. The CDR3 DNA is TGTGCCAGTACGAACACAATGGACCCAGACCATGGCTACATCTTC. Protein product: CASTNTMDPDHGYIF.

Worth noting for this clonotype: The junction departs from germline at one end; a sequencing error may be responsible. This chain joins TRBV11-2 and TRBJ1-6; 10 nucleotides agree with TRBD1. There are 15 residues in the CDR3. The germline gives CDR1 SGHAT, CDR2 FQNNGV. CDR3 residues: CGSSLDWTGGSPLHF. The CDR3, as DNA: TGTGGCAGCAGTTTAGATTGGACAGGGGGGTCACCCCTCCACTTT.